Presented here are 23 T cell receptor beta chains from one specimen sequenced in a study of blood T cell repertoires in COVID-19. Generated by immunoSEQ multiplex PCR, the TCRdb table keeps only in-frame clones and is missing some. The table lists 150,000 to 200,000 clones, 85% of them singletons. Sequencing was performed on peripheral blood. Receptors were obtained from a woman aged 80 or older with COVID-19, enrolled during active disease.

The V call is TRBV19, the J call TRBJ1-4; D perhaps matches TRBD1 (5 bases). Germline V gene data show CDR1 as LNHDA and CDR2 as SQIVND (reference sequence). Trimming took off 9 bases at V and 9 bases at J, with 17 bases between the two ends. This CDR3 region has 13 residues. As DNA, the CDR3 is TGTGCCAGCCCCGGGCCGGGGGGGAAAAAACTGTTTTTT. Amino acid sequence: CASPGPGGKKLFF.

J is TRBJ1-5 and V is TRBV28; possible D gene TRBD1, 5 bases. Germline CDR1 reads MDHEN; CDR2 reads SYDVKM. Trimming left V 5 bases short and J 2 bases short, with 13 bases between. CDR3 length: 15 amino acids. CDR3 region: CASSPNGGGNQPQHF. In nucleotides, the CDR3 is TGTGCCAGCAGTCCTAACGGGGGTGGCAATCAGCCCCAGCATTTT.

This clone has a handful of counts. The CDR3 protein is CSGRTSSDEKLFF. In DNA, the CDR3 is TGCAGCGGCCGGACAAGTTCAGATGAAAAACTGTTTTTT. This chain joins TRBV29-1 and TRBJ1-4, with a tentative D call TRBD1 (5 bases). CDR3 length: 13 amino acids. Per germline, CDR1 SQVTM and CDR2 ANQGSEA. V was pared by 7 bases and J by 6 bases, with 15 bases between.

CDR3: CASSPRTGGGYTF. As DNA, the CDR3 is TGTGCCAGTAGCCCTAGGACAGGGGGAGGCTACACCTTC. J is TRBJ1-2 and V is TRBV19; 10 nucleotides match TRBD1. The CDR3 consists of 13 residues. Trimming at V came to 6 bases and at J to 8 bases, leaving 6 bases not matched to a gene. Germline V gene data show CDR1 as LNHDA and CDR2 as SQIVND (reference sequence).

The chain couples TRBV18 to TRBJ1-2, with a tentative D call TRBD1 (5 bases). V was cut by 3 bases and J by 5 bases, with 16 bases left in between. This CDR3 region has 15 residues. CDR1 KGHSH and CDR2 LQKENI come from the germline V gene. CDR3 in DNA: TGTGCCAGCTCACCTGGACACCAGGTCGATTATGGCTACACCTTC. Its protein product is CASSPGHQVDYGYTF.

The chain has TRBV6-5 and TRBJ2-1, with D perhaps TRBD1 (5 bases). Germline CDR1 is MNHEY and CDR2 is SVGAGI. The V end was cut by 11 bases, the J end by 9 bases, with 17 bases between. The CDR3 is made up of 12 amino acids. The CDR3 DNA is TGTGCCGCAGGCCATTGGGGCGCTGAGCAGTTCTTC. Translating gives CAAGHWGAEQFF.

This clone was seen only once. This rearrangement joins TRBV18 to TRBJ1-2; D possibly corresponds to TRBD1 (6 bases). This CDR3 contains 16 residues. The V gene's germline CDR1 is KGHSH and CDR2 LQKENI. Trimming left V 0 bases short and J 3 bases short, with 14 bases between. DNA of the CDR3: TGTGCCAGCTCACCACCTGCAGGGGCACCTCACTATGGCTACACCTTC. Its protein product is CASSPPAGAPHYGYTF.

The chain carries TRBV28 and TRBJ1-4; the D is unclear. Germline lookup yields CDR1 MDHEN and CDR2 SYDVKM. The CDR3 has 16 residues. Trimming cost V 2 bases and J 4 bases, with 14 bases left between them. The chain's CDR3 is CASSLLRGSINEKLFF. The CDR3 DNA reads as TGTGCCAGCAGTTTACTTCGCGGGTCGATTAATGAAAAACTGTTTTTT.

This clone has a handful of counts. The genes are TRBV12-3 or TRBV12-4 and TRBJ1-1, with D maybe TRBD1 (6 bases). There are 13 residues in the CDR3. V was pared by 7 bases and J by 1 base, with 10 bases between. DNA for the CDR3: TGTGCCAGCATAGGACAGCCGAACACTGAAGCTTTCTTT. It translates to CASIGQPNTEAFF.

CDR3 bases: TGTGCCAGCAGTTTCGGAGAGGCCGAAAAACTGTTTTTT. Translation: CASSFGEAEKLFF. The chain has TRBV9 and TRBJ1-4; D is uncertain. The CDR3 runs to 13 residues. Germline V gene lookup returns CDR1 SGDLS and CDR2 YYNGEE. The V and J ends lost 5 bases and 8 bases respectively, with 13 bases between them.

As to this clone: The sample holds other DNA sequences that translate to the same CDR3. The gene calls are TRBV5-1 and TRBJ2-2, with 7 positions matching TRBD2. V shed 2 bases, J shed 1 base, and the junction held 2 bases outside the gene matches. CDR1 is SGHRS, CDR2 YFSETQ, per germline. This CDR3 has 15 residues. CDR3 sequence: CASSLPGGNTGELFF. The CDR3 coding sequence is TGCGCCAGCAGCTTACCGGGGGGGAACACCGGGGAGCTGTTTTTT.

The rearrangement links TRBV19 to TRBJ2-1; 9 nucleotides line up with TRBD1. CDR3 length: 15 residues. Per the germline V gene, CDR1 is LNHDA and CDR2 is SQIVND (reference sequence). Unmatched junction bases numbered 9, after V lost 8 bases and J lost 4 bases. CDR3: CASHADRGIYNEQFF. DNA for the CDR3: TGTGCCAGTCACGCCGACAGGGGGATATACAATGAGCAGTTCTTC.

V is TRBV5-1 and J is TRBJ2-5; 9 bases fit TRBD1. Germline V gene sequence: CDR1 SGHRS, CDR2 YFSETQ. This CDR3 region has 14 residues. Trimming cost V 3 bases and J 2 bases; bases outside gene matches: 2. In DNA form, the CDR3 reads TGCGCCAGCAGCTGGACAGGGGTGCAAGAGACCCAGTACTTC. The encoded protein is CASSWTGVQETQYF.

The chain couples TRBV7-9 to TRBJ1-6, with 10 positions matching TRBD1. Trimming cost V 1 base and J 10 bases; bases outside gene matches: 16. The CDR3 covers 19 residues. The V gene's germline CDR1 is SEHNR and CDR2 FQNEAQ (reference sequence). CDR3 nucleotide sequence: TGTGCCAGCAGCTTAGGAGCGGGGGGACAGGGGCTCATTGGATCACCCCTCCACTTT. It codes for CASSLGAGGQGLIGSPLHF.

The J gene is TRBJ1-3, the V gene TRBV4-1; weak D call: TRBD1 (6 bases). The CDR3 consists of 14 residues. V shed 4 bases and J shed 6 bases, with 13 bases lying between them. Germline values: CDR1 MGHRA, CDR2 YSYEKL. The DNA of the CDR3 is TGCGCCAGCAGCCTCCACAGGGAGACAAACACCATATATTTT. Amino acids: CASSLHRETNTIYF.

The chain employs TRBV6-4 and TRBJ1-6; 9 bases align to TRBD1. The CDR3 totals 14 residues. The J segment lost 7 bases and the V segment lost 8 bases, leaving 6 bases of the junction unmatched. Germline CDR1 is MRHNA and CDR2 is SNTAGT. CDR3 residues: CASRDRAGNSPLHF. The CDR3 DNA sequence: TGTGCCAGCCGGGACAGGGCAGGGAATTCACCCCTCCACTTT.

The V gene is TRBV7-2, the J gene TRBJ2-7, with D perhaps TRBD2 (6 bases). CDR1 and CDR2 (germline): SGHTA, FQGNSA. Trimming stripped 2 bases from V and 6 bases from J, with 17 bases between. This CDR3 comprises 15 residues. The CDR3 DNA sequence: TGTGCCAGCAGCTTACGGGGCGGGGTTCGGGGCGAGCAGTACTTC. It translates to CASSLRGGVRGEQYF.

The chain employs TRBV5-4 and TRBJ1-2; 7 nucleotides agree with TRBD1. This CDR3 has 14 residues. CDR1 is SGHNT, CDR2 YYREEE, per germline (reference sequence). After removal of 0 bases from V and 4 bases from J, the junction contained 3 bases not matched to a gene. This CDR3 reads CASSLDRGGYGYTF. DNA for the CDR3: TGTGCCAGCAGCTTGGACAGGGGCGGCTATGGCTACACCTTC.

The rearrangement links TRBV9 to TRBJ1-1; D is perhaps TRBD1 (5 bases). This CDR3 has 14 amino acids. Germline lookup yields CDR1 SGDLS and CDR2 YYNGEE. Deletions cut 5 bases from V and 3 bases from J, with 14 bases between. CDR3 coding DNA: TGTGCCAGCAGGTTACCCCGGGGGGACACTGAAGCTTTCTTT. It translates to CASRLPRGDTEAFF.

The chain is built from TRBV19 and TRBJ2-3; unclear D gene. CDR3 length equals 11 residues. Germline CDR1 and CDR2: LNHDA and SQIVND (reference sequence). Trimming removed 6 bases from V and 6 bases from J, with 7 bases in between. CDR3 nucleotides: TGTGCCAGTAGCAGACTTGATACGCAGTATTTT. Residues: CASSRLDTQYF.

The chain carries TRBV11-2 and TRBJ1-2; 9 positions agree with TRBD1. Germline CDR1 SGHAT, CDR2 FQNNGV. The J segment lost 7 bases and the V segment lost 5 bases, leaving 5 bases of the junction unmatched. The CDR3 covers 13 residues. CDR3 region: CASSQDRGSGYTF. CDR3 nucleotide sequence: TGTGCCAGCAGCCAGGACAGGGGTAGTGGCTACACCTTC.

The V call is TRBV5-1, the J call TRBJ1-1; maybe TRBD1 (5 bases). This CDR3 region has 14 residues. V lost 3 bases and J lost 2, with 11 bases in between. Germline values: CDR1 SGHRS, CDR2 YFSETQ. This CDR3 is CASSSGDRNTEAFF. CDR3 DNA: TGCGCCAGCAGCTCGGGGGACCGAAACACTGAAGCTTTCTTT.

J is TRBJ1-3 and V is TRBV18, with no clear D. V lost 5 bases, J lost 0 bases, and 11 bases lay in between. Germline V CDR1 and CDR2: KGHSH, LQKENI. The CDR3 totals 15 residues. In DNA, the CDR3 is TGTGCCAGCTCAGATACAGTAAGCTCTGGAAACACCATATATTTT. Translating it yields CASSDTVSSGNTIYF.